The clone carrying this T cell receptor (beta chain) was recorded a few times. Its antigen is still unknown. Unique molecular identifiers were built into the TCR beta cDNA libraries. Input populations of about 1 to 11 million T cells gave rise to around 480,000 cDNA molecules. TCRdb independently ran MiXCR on the PCR reads; one entry per CDR3 protein. Of approximately 730,000 distinct CDR3 sequences in the sample, roughly 30% were seen once. The CDR3 loop spans 14 amino acids. Germline V lookup: CDR1 MNHEY, CDR2 SMNVEV (reference sequence). The entry originates in a study of post-analysis software for immune sequencing data. Study-level information: Relapsing-remitting, secondary progressive and progressive-relapsing forms of multiple sclerosis all featured among disease courses.

Findings and limits, study-wide: Analysis by F measure revealed that same-batch samples clustered strongly together. Controls showed significantly higher normalized Chao1 diversity than did multiple sclerosis patients. About 5 TRBV segments, including TRBV5-6, TRBV5-1 and TRBV20-1, were more frequent in patients than controls.

The sequence came from a girl aged 5-17 years with multiple sclerosis. The V and J genes are TRBV27 and TRBJ2-4; TRBD1 agrees at 7 bases. The J call may not be correct, given that the DNA end is closer to TRBJ2-7. Material for sequencing was blood. The DNA for the CDR3 is TGTGCCAGCAGTTGGACAGGCCTATCGTACGAGCAGTACTTC. It specifies CASSWTGLSYEQYF.